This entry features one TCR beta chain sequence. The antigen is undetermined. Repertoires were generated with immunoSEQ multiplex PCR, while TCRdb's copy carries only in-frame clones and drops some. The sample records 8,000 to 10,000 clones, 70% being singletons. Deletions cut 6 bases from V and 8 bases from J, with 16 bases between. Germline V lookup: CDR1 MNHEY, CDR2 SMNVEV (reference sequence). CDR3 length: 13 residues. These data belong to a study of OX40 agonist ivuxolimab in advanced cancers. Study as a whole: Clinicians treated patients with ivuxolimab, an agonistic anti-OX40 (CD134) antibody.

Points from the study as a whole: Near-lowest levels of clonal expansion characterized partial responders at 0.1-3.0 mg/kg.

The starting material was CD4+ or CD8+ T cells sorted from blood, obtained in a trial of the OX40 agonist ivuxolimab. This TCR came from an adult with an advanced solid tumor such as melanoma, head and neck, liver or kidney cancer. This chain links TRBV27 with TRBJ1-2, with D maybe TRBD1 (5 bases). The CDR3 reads CASSSRESGGYTF. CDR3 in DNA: TGTGCCAGCAGCTCCAGGGAATCGGGGGGCTACACCTTC.